A selection of T cell receptor beta chains follows, all from one sample in a study of cytomegalovirus exposure and HLA in healthy donors. The method was immunoSEQ multiplex PCR; TCRdb's version includes in-frame clones alone and lacks a portion of them. The table has 100,000 to 150,000 clones, approximately 75% seen once. Source material: PBMCs. Every receptor here comes from a woman in her 40s in good health and CMV-seropositive. CDR3s include the opening cysteine and the closing phenylalanine or tryptophan. Fields, in order: J gene, D gene, V gene, clone size, CDR3 protein, CDR3 DNA. A D gene is named only where the DNA matches it firmly. A clone size is listed for some rows: how often the clone was seen (once, few, many), or a class if it is expanded.

TRBJ2-3	TRBD2	TRBV4-2	NA	CASSHLAGVWDTQYF	TGTGCCAGCAGCCACCTAGCGGGAGTATGGGATACGCAGTATTTT
TRBJ1-4	NA	TRBV28	NA	CASSFTHAGSGEKLFF	TGTGCCAGCAGTTTCACCCATGCGGGGTCGGGGGAAAAACTGTTTTTT
TRBJ2-5	TRBD1	TRBV27	NA	CASSLQGQAFPKETQYF	TGTGCCAGCAGTTTGCAAGGACAGGCTTTTCCCAAAGAGACCCAGTACTTC
TRBJ2-5	TRBD2	TRBV9	NA	CASSVGLAGVLRETQYF	TGTGCCAGCAGCGTAGGCCTAGCGGGAGTCCTGAGAGAGACCCAGTACTTC
TRBJ1-1	NA	TRBV5-1	NA	CASSWDGTVNTEAFF	TGCGCCAGCAGCTGGGACGGGACTGTGAACACTGAAGCTTTCTTT
TRBJ2-7	NA	TRBV5-1	NA	CASSLDAGLEQYF	TGCGCCAGCAGCTTGGACGCAGGGTTAGAGCAGTACTTC
TRBJ2-7	TRBD1	TRBV7-9	NA	CASSSGQGAALEYF	TGTGCCAGCAGCTCAGGACAGGGTGCTGCCTTGGAGTACTTC
TRBJ2-3	NA	TRBV19	NA	CASIAADTQYF	TGTGCCAGTATAGCGGCAGATACGCAGTATTTT
TRBJ2-3	TRBD2	TRBV9	NA	CASSAQAGVITDTQYF	TGTGCCAGCAGCGCTCAAGCGGGAGTAATTACAGATACGCAGTATTTT
TRBJ2-1	TRBD2	TRBV7-2	NA	CASSLTGGPGGEQFF	TGTGCCAGCAGCTTAACGGGGGGGCCGGGGGGTGAGCAGTTCTTC
TRBJ1-2	TRBD1	TRBV28	once	CASSSGQGEIYGYTF	TGTGCCAGCAGTTCCGGACAGGGGGAAATTTATGGCTACACCTTC
TRBJ1-2	TRBD1	TRBV18	NA	CASSPGTGRGYTF	TGTGCCAGCTCACCCGGGACAGGGCGCGGCTACACCTTC
TRBJ2-3	TRBD2	TRBV5-6	NA	CASSPGLAGDTQYF	TGTGCCAGCAGCCCCGGACTAGCCGGAGATACGCAGTATTTT
TRBJ1-2	NA	TRBV9	NA	CASSLNSVGGYTF	TGTGCCAGCAGCTTGAACAGTGTTGGGGGCTACACCTTC
TRBJ2-1	NA	TRBV4-3	NA	CASSQDVSQGRWNEQFF	TGCGCCAGCAGCCAAGATGTTTCGCAGGGAAGGTGGAATGAGCAGTTCTTC
TRBJ2-5	NA	TRBV5-4	NA	CASSLLETQYF	TGTGCCAGCAGCTTGCTGGAGACCCAGTACTTC
TRBJ1-4	NA	TRBV19	NA	CASSTHRAPTNEKLFF	TGTGCCAGTAGTACCCACAGGGCCCCAACTAATGAAAAACTGTTTTTT
TRBJ1-2	NA	TRBV5-6	NA	CASSRGDTRSGYGYTF	TGTGCCAGCAGCAGAGGGGACACCCGAAGCGGCTATGGCTACACCTTC
TRBJ1-5	NA	TRBV6-1	few	CASIGGYQPQHF	TGTGCCAGCATTGGAGGGTACCAGCCCCAGCATTTT
TRBJ2-7	NA	TRBV4-2	NA	CASSQVNPRDPYEQYF	TGTGCCAGCAGCCAAGTAAACCCCAGGGATCCCTACGAGCAGTACTTC
TRBJ2-3	TRBD1	TRBV18	NA	CASSSKTGGTTDTQYF	TGTGCCAGCTCATCCAAGACAGGGGGCACGACAGATACGCAGTATTTT
TRBJ1-1	NA	TRBV11-2	NA	CASSLGGANTEAFF	TGTGCCAGCAGCTTAGGGGGAGCGAACACTGAAGCTTTCTTT
TRBJ2-3	NA	TRBV29-1	NA	CSVGNPLGITGADTQYF	TGCAGCGTTGGGAACCCCCTTGGGATAACAGGTGCAGATACGCAGTATTTT
TRBJ2-2	NA	TRBV18	NA	CASSPLQGYTGELFF	TGTGCCAGCTCACCACTGCAGGGTTATACCGGGGAGCTGTTTTTT
TRBJ2-1	TRBD1	TRBV7-2	NA	CASSLAIGGAYNEQFF	TGTGCCAGCAGCTTAGCGATAGGGGGCGCCTACAATGAGCAGTTCTTC
TRBJ1-5	TRBD1	TRBV6-1	few	CASVDRGYNQPQHF	TGTGCCAGCGTGGACAGGGGCTACAATCAGCCCCAGCATTTT
TRBJ1-1	NA	TRBV30	medium-sized	CAWRTANTEAFF	TGTGCCTGGAGGACAGCGAACACTGAAGCTTTCTTT
TRBJ2-1	TRBD2	TRBV9	NA	CASSVGTSLKDEQFF	TGTGCCAGCAGCGTAGGGACTAGCCTAAAGGATGAGCAGTTCTTC
TRBJ1-3	TRBD1	TRBV29-1	NA	CSVAEDRAGNTIYF	TGCAGCGTCGCCGAGGACAGGGCTGGAAACACCATATATTTT
TRBJ2-5	TRBD1	TRBV6-1	NA	CASSVGTGGETQYF	TGTGCCAGCAGTGTGGGGACAGGGGGAGAGACCCAGTACTTC